One sample yielded the 4 T cell receptor beta chains listed below, sequenced in a study of blood T cells in healthy people across ages. Primed by a sample-barcoded 5' primer and a J-beta primer mix, a second PCR proceeded for 7 to 11 cycles. TCRdb re-called the 5' RACE reads through MiXCR, storing one row per CDR3 protein. The sample lists about 1.4 million distinct CDR3 sequences, approximately 59% seen once, with 5% to 7% in the top ten. The material sequenced was blood. These TCRs come from a man younger than 35 in good health.

The rearrangement uses TRBV6-2 or TRBV6-3 and TRBJ2-7, with D perhaps TRBD2 (5 bases). Matching the DNA end better, TRBJ2-5 makes the J call doubtful. Germline V lookup: CDR1 MNHEY, CDR2 SVGEGT. The CDR3 has 14 residues. The CDR3 nucleotides read TGTGCCAGCAGTTCGTCCCAGGTAGGAGGGACCCAGTACTTC. Amino acid sequence: CASSSSQVGGTQYF.

This clonotype has more than one count but fewer than ten. The V and J genes are TRBV7-2 and TRBJ2-3, with 8 bases aligning to TRBD1. The germline V gene has CDR1 SGHTA and CDR2 FQGNSA. This CDR3 contains 14 residues. Trimming cost V 4 bases and J 4 bases; bases outside gene matches: 4. The CDR3 DNA is TGTGCCAGCAGCTCCGGACAGGGCCCAGATACGCAGTATTTT. This sequence encodes CASSSGQGPDTQYF.

The V gene is TRBV6-5, the J gene TRBJ2-2; 10 positions agree with TRBD1. V lost 2 bases to trimming and J lost 6 bases; unmatched junction nucleotides: 6. The CDR3 is 16 residues long. The V gene's germline CDR1 is MNHEY and CDR2 SVGAGI. The CDR3 is CASSYSGTGVPGELFF. In DNA, the CDR3 is TGTGCCAGCAGTTACAGCGGGACAGGGGTCCCCGGGGAGCTGTTTTTT.

V is TRBV12-3 or TRBV12-4 and J is TRBJ1-4; 8 bases map to TRBD1. After removal of 10 bases from V and 4 bases from J, the junction contained 5 bases not matched to a gene. This CDR3 is 13 amino acids long. CDR3 residues: CATRTGSNEKLFF. The CDR3 DNA follows: TGTGCCACCCGGACAGGGAGTAATGAAAAACTGTTTTTT.